The sequence of this T cell receptor beta chain was determined in a study of blood T cells in healthy people across ages. Findings and caveats of the study: Strong correlation was found linking TCR beta diversity to naive T cell percentage. Researchers judged that diversity estimates from one million T cells fell short of true values.

Combining a sample-barcoded 5' primer with a J-beta primer mix, a second PCR ran for roughly 7 to 12 cycles. TCRdb called the 5' RACE reads again in MiXCR, with one record for every CDR3 protein. The sample consists of about 1,000,000 distinct CDR3 sequences, around 45% of them appearing once. Notes on this clonotype: Its antigen remains unidentified.

Per germline, CDR1 SQVTM and CDR2 ANQGSEA. V was cut by 7 bases and J by 4 bases, with 16 bases left in between. This CDR3 contains 13 residues. Every sample gave at least 5 micrograms of total RNA when it was extracted. The sequencing sample was made of blood. The rearrangement links TRBV29-1 to TRBJ1-2; D is unclear. This TCR was sampled from a woman between 55 and 75 years old in good health. The CDR3 loop reads CSAGRDARYGYTF. As DNA, the CDR3 is TGCAGCGCTGGGAGAGATGCTCGCTATGGCTACACCTTC. Full variable domain (outside the CDR3, taken from reference TRBV29-1 and TRBJ1-2): SAVISQKPSRDICQRGTSLTIQCQVDSQVTMMFWYRQQPGQSLTLIATANQGSEATYESGFVIDKFPISRPNLTFSTLTVSNMSPEDSSIYLCSAGRDARYGYTFGSGTRLTVV.